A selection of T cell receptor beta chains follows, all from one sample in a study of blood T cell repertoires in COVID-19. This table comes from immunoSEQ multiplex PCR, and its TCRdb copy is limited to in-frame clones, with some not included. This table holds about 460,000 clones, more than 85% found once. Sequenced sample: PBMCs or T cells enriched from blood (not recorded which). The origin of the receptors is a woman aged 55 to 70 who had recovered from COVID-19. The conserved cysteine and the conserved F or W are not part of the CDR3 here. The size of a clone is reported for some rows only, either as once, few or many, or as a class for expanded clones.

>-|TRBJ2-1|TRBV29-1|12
SVGPLDLQREQF
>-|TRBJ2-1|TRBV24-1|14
ATSDSGTGHDNEQF
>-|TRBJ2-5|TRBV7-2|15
ASSLAGSRGRQETQY
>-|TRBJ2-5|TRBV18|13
ASSPRTGNQETQY
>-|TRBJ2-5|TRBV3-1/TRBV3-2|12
ASSQDLGQETQY
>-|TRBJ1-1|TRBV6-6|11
ASSYDRGTEAF
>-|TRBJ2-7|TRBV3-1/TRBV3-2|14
ASSPQVTSGPHGQY
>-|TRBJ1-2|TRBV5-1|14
ASSIPTGGPFDGYT
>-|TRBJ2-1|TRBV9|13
ASSRGTSGLNEQF
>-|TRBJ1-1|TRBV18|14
ASSPSRQGMNTEAF
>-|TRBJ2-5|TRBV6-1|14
ASSEWSGGAYETQY
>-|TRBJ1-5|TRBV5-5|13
ASSLAGQGNQPQH
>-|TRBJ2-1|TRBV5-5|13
ASSLTPLALGEQF
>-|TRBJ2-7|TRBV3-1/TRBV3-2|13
ASSQTLTGAYEQY
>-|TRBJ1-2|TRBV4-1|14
ASSQGGSDRHYGYT
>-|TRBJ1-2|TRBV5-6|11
ASSLGSSYGYT
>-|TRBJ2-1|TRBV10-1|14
ASSDLAGGITMKQF
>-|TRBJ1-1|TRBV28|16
ASSLLGSGGWGNTEAF
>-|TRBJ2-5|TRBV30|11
AWTLDRGETQY
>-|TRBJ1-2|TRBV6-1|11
ASSEVLRRGYT
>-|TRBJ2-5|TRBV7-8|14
ASSLVIAGGRETQY
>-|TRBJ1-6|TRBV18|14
ASSPTGSSYNSPLH
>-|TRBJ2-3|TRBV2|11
ASSAASADTQY
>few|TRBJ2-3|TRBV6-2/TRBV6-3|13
ASSYLGGARDTQY
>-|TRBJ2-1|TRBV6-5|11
ASTNRLDNEQF
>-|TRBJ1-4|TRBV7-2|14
ASSLGRPRGGEKLF
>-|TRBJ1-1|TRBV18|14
ASSLGTYRLNTEAF